These 3 T cell receptor beta chains came from one sample sequenced in a study of cytotoxic CD8 clonotypes in ibrutinib-treated CLL. Using immunoSEQ multiplex PCR, the repertoire was profiled, and TCRdb retains in-frame clones only, with some absent. The profile shows tens of thousands of clones, less than 60% of them singletons. This sample comprised PBMCs, obtained before ibrutinib treatment. The receptors were gathered from a human donor with chronic lymphocytic leukemia.

This clone was seen a handful of times. The genes are TRBV11-2 and TRBJ2-7, with D unresolved. The germline V gene has CDR1 SGHAT and CDR2 FQNNGV. This CDR3 contains 13 residues. V dropped 2 bases and J dropped 4 bases, with 9 bases sitting between them. For the CDR3, the DNA is TGTGCCAGCAGCTTATATCCTACTTACGAGCAGTACTTC. Its translation: CASSLYPTYEQYF.

The chain recombines TRBV5-6 with TRBJ2-1, with 7 bases lining up with TRBD1. Per the germline V gene, CDR1 is SGHDT and CDR2 is YYEEEE. V lost 2 bases and J lost 3; bases outside the gene matches: 8. The CDR3 has 16 amino acids. The CDR3 spells CASSLTTGFVYNEQFF. The CDR3 DNA follows: TGTGCCAGCAGCTTAACGACAGGGTTCGTCTACAATGAGCAGTTCTTC.

A few counts support this clone. The chain couples TRBV5-1 to TRBJ2-5, with a tentative D call TRBD1 (7 bases). Trimming took 7 bases from V and 5 from J, leaving 21 bases between them. Germline V gives CDR1 SGHRS, CDR2 YFSETQ. This CDR3 region has 15 residues. CDR3 loop: CASGVLEGAAETQYF. In DNA, the CDR3 is TGCGCCAGCGGTGTCTTGGAGGGGGCGGCGGAGACCCAGTACTTC. The entire variable domain, with the rest obtained from reference TRBV5-1 and TRBJ2-5, is as follows: KAGVTQTPRYLIKTRGQQVTLSCSPISGHRSVSWYQQTPGQGLQFLFEYFSETQRNKGNFPGRFSGRQFSNSRSEMNVSTLELGDSALYLCASGVLEGAAETQYFGPGTRLLVL.